This T cell receptor beta chain was sequenced during a study of blood T cells in healthy people across ages. Study-wide results and caveats: CMV status of donors was unknown, possibly confounding expanded clonotype changes.

This clonotype has only a few counts. Its antigen is not known. One end of the junction fails to match germline, which may point to a read error. The CDR3 totals 13 residues. CDR1 is SQVTM, CDR2 ANQGSEA, per germline. Alongside a J-beta primer mix, a sample-barcoded 5' primer served in a second PCR lasting roughly 6 to 11 cycles. Using its own MiXCR run on the 5' RACE reads, TCRdb lists one record per CDR3 protein. The sample has about 720,000 distinct CDR3 sequences; roughly 20% are singletons. The sequencing sample was made of blood. The chain joins TRBV29-1 to TRBJ2-7; D perhaps matches TRBD1 (5 bases). The clonotype was recovered from an older man in good health. CDR3 loop: CSVAKGRAYEQHF. CDR3 DNA sequence: TGCAGCGTTGCGAAAGGCAGGGCCTACGAGCAGCACTTC.